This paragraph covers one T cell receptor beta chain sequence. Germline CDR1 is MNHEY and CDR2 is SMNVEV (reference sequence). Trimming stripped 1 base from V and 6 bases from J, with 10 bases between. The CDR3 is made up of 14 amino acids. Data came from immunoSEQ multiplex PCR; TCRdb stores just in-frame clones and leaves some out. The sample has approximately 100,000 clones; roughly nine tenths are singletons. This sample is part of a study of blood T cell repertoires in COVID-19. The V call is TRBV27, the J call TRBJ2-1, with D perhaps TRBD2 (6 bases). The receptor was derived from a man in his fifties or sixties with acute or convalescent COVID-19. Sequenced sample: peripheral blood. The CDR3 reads CASSLLNGGNEQFF. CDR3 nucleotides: TGTGCCAGCAGTTTATTAAACGGGGGCAATGAGCAGTTCTTC.